This TCR beta chain comes out of a study of radiation and T cells in renal cell carcinoma. Sequencing used immunoSEQ multiplex PCR; TCRdb keeps in-frame clones, though not all of them. The sample includes 100,000 to 150,000 clones, around 80% of them seen just once. Time point noted: blood 2 weeks post-SBRT. Regarding treatment: 15 Gy SBRT to primary tumor, nephrectomy 4 weeks later. V dropped 1 base and J dropped 4 bases, with 3 bases sitting between them. Germline assignment: CDR1 LNHDA and CDR2 SQIVND (reference sequence). The CDR3 is 12 residues long. The rearrangement links TRBV19 to TRBJ2-3; D unresolved. The sample was blood, taken from a patient whose treatment included radiotherapy and nephrectomy. The receptor's source is a man aged 50 to 60 with renal cell carcinoma. CDR3 in DNA: TGTGCCAGTAGTATAGTTGCAGATACGCAGTATTTT. Protein product: CASSIVADTQYF. Together with reference TRBV19 and TRBJ2-3, the CDR3 gives the full variable domain: DGGITQSPKYLFRKEGQNVTLSCEQNLNHDAMYWYRQDPGQGLRLIYYSQIVNDFQKGDIAEGYSVSREKKESFPLTVTSAQKNPTAFYLCASSIVADTQYFGPGTRLTVL.